These 20 T cell receptor beta chains were all obtained from the same sample, sequenced in a study of OX40 agonist ivuxolimab in advanced cancers. Only in-frame clones appear in the TCRdb table, and some are missing; sequencing was by immunoSEQ multiplex PCR. The data contain about 83,000 clones, about 90% of them singletons. Sequencing was performed on CD4+ or CD8+ T cells sorted from blood, taken in a trial of the OX40 agonist ivuxolimab. These receptors were collected from an adult with an advanced solid tumor such as melanoma, head and neck, liver or kidney cancer.

The chain couples TRBV6-5 to TRBJ1-1, with a possible D match to TRBD1 (5 bases). V lost 6 bases to trimming and J lost 3 bases, with 11 bases between them. This CDR3 comprises 13 residues. CDR1 and CDR2 (germline): MNHEY, SVGAGI. CDR3 bases: TGTGCCAGCAGCATACAGGAGTACACTGAAGCTTTCTTT. Encoded protein: CASSIQEYTEAFF.

The J gene is TRBJ1-1, the V gene TRBV6-1, with D possibly being TRBD1 (6 bases). Germline loops: CDR1 MNHNS, CDR2 SASEGT. The CDR3 is 15 residues long. Trimming pared 7 bases from V and 2 bases from J, leaving 17 bases between. CDR3 nucleotide sequence: TGTGCCAGCACCCCTCGAGGGGGTCGAAACACTGAAGCTTTCTTT. This gives the protein CASTPRGGRNTEAFF.

This chain joins TRBV4-1 and TRBJ2-7; D unclear. The V gene's germline CDR1 is MGHRA and CDR2 YSYEKL. The CDR3 has 13 amino acids. The V and J ends lost 0 bases and 7 bases respectively, with 10 bases between them. For the CDR3, the DNA is TGCGCCAGCAGCCAAGAAGTAGCATGGGAGCAGTACTTC. Amino acid sequence: CASSQEVAWEQYF.

The V call is TRBV28, the J call TRBJ1-5; D is unresolved. This CDR3 has 11 amino acids. The germline V gene encodes CDR1 MDHEN and CDR2 SYDVKM. The ends were cut back, 7 bases at V and 4 bases at J, with 5 bases in the middle. The CDR3 DNA sequence: TGTGCCAGCATGGATAATCAGCCCCAGCATTTT. Its protein product is CASMDNQPQHF.

The rearrangement joins TRBV27 to TRBJ2-3; no definite D call. V lost 4 bases, J lost 2 bases, and 13 bases lay in between. The CDR3 runs to 15 residues. Germline V gene data show CDR1 as MNHEY and CDR2 as SMNVEV (reference sequence). CDR3 residues: CASSSGPGSTDTQYF. CDR3 bases: TGTGCCAGCAGTTCCGGACCGGGCTCCACAGATACGCAGTATTTT.

This chain joins TRBV30 and TRBJ1-1; 7 bases map to TRBD1. The CDR3 is 13 amino acids. Germline V gene sequence: CDR1 GTSNPN, CDR2 SVGIG (reference sequence). Trimming took 5 bases from V and 4 from J; bases not matched to a gene: 7. CDR3 nucleotides: TGTGCCTGGCAGACAGGGTTGGCCACTGAAGCTTTCTTT. Translation: CAWQTGLATEAFF.

The rearrangement joins TRBV4-3 to TRBJ2-7; 7 bases fit TRBD2. The CDR3 runs 16 residues. With 1 base clipped from V and 5 bases from J, the junction kept 11 bases outside the gene matches. Germline-derived CDR1 and CDR2 are LGHNA and YSLEER. Here the CDR3 DNA reads TGCGCCAGCAGCCAAGGGCTACGGGGGGAAGCCCACGAGCAGTACTTC. Its protein is CASSQGLRGEAHEQYF.

This chain links TRBV2 with TRBJ1-1; a possible D gene is TRBD1 (5 bases). Germline values: CDR1 SNHLY, CDR2 FYNNEI. This CDR3 is built from 13 residues. V lost 6 bases and J 1 base, leaving 9 bases between the germline ends. CDR3: CASRDTKNTEAFF. CDR3 in DNA: TGTGCCAGCAGGGACACTAAGAACACTGAAGCTTTCTTT. Together with reference TRBV2 and TRBJ1-1, the CDR3 gives the full variable domain: EPEVTQTPSHQVTQMGQEVILRCVPISNHLYFYWYRQILGQKVEFLVSFYNNEISEKSEIFDDQFSVERPDGSNFTLKIRSTKLEDSAMYFCASRDTKNTEAFFGQGTRLTVV.

The chain combines TRBV6-5 with TRBJ1-6; 7 nucleotides agree with TRBD1. Germline V gene lookup returns CDR1 MNHEY and CDR2 SVGAGI. The CDR3 loop spans 14 amino acids. J gave up 6 bases and V 5 bases, and 4 bases lay outside the gene matches. The CDR3 nucleotides read TGTGCCAGCAGTCGGACAGGAGTTAATTCACCCCTCCACTTT. It specifies CASSRTGVNSPLHF.

The chain combines TRBV11-3 with TRBJ1-5; D not resolved. The V gene's germline CDR1 is SGHNT and CDR2 YENEEA. The V end was cut by 1 base, the J end by 9 bases, with 10 bases between. This CDR3 comprises 13 residues. CDR3 DNA: TGTGCCAGCAGCTTAGGGATTACCGCGCCCCAGCATTTT. Its translation: CASSLGITAPQHF.

Note on this clone: Other DNA sequences in this specimen translate into the identical CDR3. V and J are TRBV19 and TRBJ2-3; D is uncertain. This CDR3 has 13 amino acids. CDR1 is LNHDA and CDR2 is SQIVND in the germline V gene (reference sequence). V dropped 0 bases and J dropped 5 bases, with 6 bases sitting between them. CDR3 protein: CASSIDLEDTQYF. CDR3 DNA: TGTGCCAGTAGTATAGATCTAGAAGATACGCAGTATTTT.

This sequence joins TRBV7-2 and TRBJ1-3; TRBD1 is a possible D gene (6 bases). The CDR3 runs 17 residues. V lost 6 bases to trimming and J lost 0 bases, with 18 bases between them. Germline V gene data show CDR1 as SGHTA and CDR2 as FQGNSA. The CDR3 sequence: CASSPHPGEGSGNTIYF. In nucleotides, the CDR3 is TGTGCCAGCAGTCCTCATCCAGGGGAAGGCTCTGGAAACACCATATATTTT.

J is TRBJ2-7 and V is TRBV6-5; D unresolved. CDR1 is MNHEY, CDR2 SVGAGI, per germline. V dropped 2 bases and J dropped 5 bases, with 7 bases sitting between them. The CDR3 length is 12 residues. Written as DNA, the CDR3 is TGTGCCAGCAGTTACAGTAACGACGAGCAGTACTTC. This codes for CASSYSNDEQYF.

CDR3 in amino acids: CASSPSGSSEQFF. CDR3 in DNA: TGTGCCAGCAGTCCTAGCGGGAGTAGTGAGCAGTTCTTC. The chain uses TRBV11-3 and TRBJ2-1; 10 nucleotides agree with TRBD2. After removal of 6 bases from V and 9 bases from J, the junction contained 5 bases not matched to a gene. The CDR3 is made up of 13 amino acids. Germline V CDR1 and CDR2: SGHNT, YENEEA.

The rearrangement uses TRBV27 and TRBJ1-2; D may be TRBD1 (5 bases). This CDR3 has 15 amino acids. Germline V gives CDR1 MNHEY, CDR2 SMNVEV (reference sequence). With 5 bases removed from V and 4 bases from J, the gap between germline ends came to 17 bases. The CDR3 loop reads CASSALLGGGYGYTF. As DNA, the CDR3 is TGTGCCAGCAGTGCCCTTTTGGGGGGTGGCTATGGCTACACCTTC.

This clone was seen only once. The rearrangement links TRBV6-5 to TRBJ1-1; possibly TRBD1 for D (6 bases). V shed 6 bases and J shed 1 base, with 9 bases lying between them. Germline CDR1 reads MNHEY; CDR2 reads SVGAGI. The CDR3 has 13 residues. CDR3 sequence reads: CASRTDRNTEAFF. CDR3 bases: TGTGCCAGCAGGACGGACAGGAACACTGAAGCTTTCTTT.

V usage is TRBV30 and J usage is TRBJ2-2; the D is unclear. Germline-derived CDR1 and CDR2 are GTSNPN and SVGIG (reference sequence). The CDR3 sequence is 12 residues long. V dropped 2 bases and J dropped 4 bases, with 5 bases sitting between them. CDR3 nucleotide sequence: TGTGCCTGGAGTTTAAGCACCGGGGAGCTGTTTTTT. This codes for CAWSLSTGELFF.

Only one count was recorded for this clone. The chain employs TRBV6-6 and TRBJ2-1, with 8 bases that match TRBD2. V was clipped by 4 bases and J by 6 bases; unmatched bases: 2. From germline, CDR1 is MNHNY and CDR2 SVGAGI (reference sequence). The CDR3 contains 13 residues. CDR3 loop: CASSFGGVNEQFF. DNA for the CDR3: TGTGCCAGCAGTTTCGGGGGGGTCAATGAGCAGTTCTTC.

This chain uses TRBV6-1 with TRBJ1-1; no clear D. The CDR3 extends over 13 amino acids. CDR1 is MNHNS and CDR2 is SASEGT in the germline V gene. V lost 6 bases and J lost 10, with 18 bases in between. CDR3 coding DNA: TGTGCCAGCAGCGACCCCGCCCCAAGAACAGCTTTCTTT. It encodes CASSDPAPRTAFF.

The chain has TRBV6-1 and TRBJ2-2; D uncertain. The V gene lost 4 bases and the J gene lost 1 base, with 4 bases spanning the gap. Looked up from germline, CDR1 is MNHNS and CDR2 is SASEGT. The CDR3 is made up of 13 amino acids. CDR3 amino acids: CASSGKNTGELFF. Here the CDR3 DNA reads TGTGCCAGCAGTGGTAAGAACACCGGGGAGCTGTTTTTT.